This TCR beta chain derives from a study of cytomegalovirus exposure and HLA in healthy donors. Germline CDR1 MNHEY, CDR2 SVGAGI. V was clipped by 6 bases and J by 3 bases, with 8 bases between them. The CDR3 is 12 residues long. A multiplex PCR was run with 60 Vbeta primers and 13 Jbeta primers. Profiled with immunoSEQ multiplex PCR; TCRdb holds only in-frame clones, not every one. The sample includes 150,000 or so clones, around 78% seen only once; the top ten take around 3.1%. This rearrangement joins TRBV6-5 to TRBJ1-2, with D possibly being TRBD1 (5 bases). Sequencing was done on a sample of PBMCs. The source is a woman aged 40-49 years in good health and CMV-seronegative. CDR3 loop: CASRGLDYGYTF. Here the CDR3 DNA reads TGTGCCAGCAGGGGGCTGGACTATGGCTACACCTTC.